These 8 T cell receptor beta chains came from one sample sequenced in a study of regulatory T cells. Findings and caveats of the study: CD3G-deficient patients' regulatory T cells showed reduced Shannon diversity versus autologous conventional CD4+ and control regulatory cells.

Antigens for these TCRs are unknown. Primers: 52 TRBV forward and 13 TRBJ reverse. The protocol was immunoSEQ multiplex PCR, while the TCRdb copy is restricted to in-frame clones and leaves out a portion. The sample consists of 3,000 to 3,500 clones, 90% to 95% of them appearing once. The specimen sequenced was CD4+ Tregs sorted from blood. Receptors originate from a person under 30 with CD3G deficiency.

The V and J genes are TRBV18 and TRBJ2-7; the D is unclear. CDR3 length equals 12 residues. The V end lost 3 bases, the J end lost 8 bases, and 11 bases lay between the germline ends. Germline lookup yields CDR1 KGHSH and CDR2 LQKENI. CDR3 in DNA: TGTGCCAGCTCACCTCAAGTAGGCCAGCAGTACTTC. Translated, it gives CASSPQVGQQYF.

The chain has TRBV6-1 and TRBJ2-3, with TRBD1 as a possible D gene (5 bases). Deletions cut 7 bases from V and 6 bases from J, with 14 bases between. The CDR3 is made up of 13 amino acids. Germline V lookup: CDR1 MNHNS, CDR2 SASEGT. The CDR3, as DNA: TGTGCCAGCACCGACAGCCCAAGGGATACGCAGTATTTT. This encodes CASTDSPRDTQYF.

The V and J genes are TRBV5-1 and TRBJ2-4; the D is unclear. The CDR3 length is 14 residues. Germline V lookup: CDR1 SGHRS, CDR2 YFSETQ. The V gene lost 0 bases and the J gene lost 5 bases, with 9 bases spanning the gap. CDR3 residues: CASSLGVVENIQYF. CDR3 nucleotide sequence: TGCGCCAGCAGCTTGGGGGTAGTTGAAAACATTCAGTACTTC.

The chain has TRBV7-9 and TRBJ2-7; 10 bases are a match to TRBD1. The CDR3 totals 12 residues. J gave up 7 bases and V 4 bases, and 1 base lay outside the gene matches. Germline V gene lookup returns CDR1 SEHNR and CDR2 FQNEAQ (reference sequence). The CDR3 DNA reads TGTGCCAGCAGCTGGGACAGGGGAGAGCAGTACTTC. It encodes CASSWDRGEQYF.

The chain recombines TRBV19 with TRBJ1-6; possibly TRBD1 for D (6 bases). The CDR3 covers 13 residues. Between the trimmed V and J ends, which lost 7 bases and 7 bases, there was a span of 11 bases. Germline CDR1 reads LNHDA; CDR2 reads SQIVND (reference sequence). The CDR3 loop is CASNARGNSPLHF. The CDR3 DNA reads as TGTGCCAGTAATGCCAGGGGAAATTCACCCCTCCACTTT.

V and J are TRBV5-6 and TRBJ2-7; 9 bases are a match to TRBD2. The length of the CDR3 is 15 residues. The trim removed 4 bases at V and 6 bases at J, leaving 11 bases unmatched. Germline V gives CDR1 SGHDT, CDR2 YYEEEE. The CDR3 DNA reads TGTGCCAGCAGCCCCCTGGGGGGCGGGGGGGTCGAGCAGTACTTC. Protein sequence: CASSPLGGGGVEQYF.

The chain combines TRBV20-1 with TRBJ1-1; D unresolved. This CDR3 has 11 amino acids. With 4 bases removed from V and 9 bases from J, the gap between germline ends came to 12 bases. Germline CDR1 and CDR2: DFQATT and SNEGSKA (reference sequence). The CDR3 DNA follows: TGCAGTGCTAACATTCGTGGGAAAGCTTTCTTT. Translated: CSANIRGKAFF.

The chain combines TRBV5-1 with TRBJ1-4; D is possibly TRBD1 (5 bases). The CDR3 consists of 15 residues. Germline-derived CDR1 and CDR2 are SGHRS and YFSETQ. Trimming removed 1 base at V and 0 bases at J, with 7 bases between. The CDR3 sequence: CASSLKGTTNEKLFF. CDR3 DNA: TGCGCCAGCAGCTTGAAGGGGACAACTAATGAAAAACTGTTTTTT.